This entry is about one T cell receptor (beta chain). The data originate from a study of blood T cell repertoires in COVID-19. Study-level information: Acute-phase and convalescent COVID-19 samples originated in the United States, Italy and Spain.

Profiled with immunoSEQ multiplex PCR; TCRdb holds only in-frame clones, not every one. Of approximately 18,000 clones in the sample, about 81% were seen once. CDR3 size: 12 residues. V lost 8 bases and J 5 bases, leaving 12 bases between the germline ends. The clonotype comes from a man aged 60 to 69 with acute or convalescent COVID-19. Sequencing input: peripheral blood. This chain uses TRBV12-3 or TRBV12-4 with TRBJ1-1; D gene unclear. CDR3 sequence: CASGSPGTEAFF. CDR3 bases: TGTGCCAGCGGATCCCCGGGAACTGAAGCTTTCTTT.